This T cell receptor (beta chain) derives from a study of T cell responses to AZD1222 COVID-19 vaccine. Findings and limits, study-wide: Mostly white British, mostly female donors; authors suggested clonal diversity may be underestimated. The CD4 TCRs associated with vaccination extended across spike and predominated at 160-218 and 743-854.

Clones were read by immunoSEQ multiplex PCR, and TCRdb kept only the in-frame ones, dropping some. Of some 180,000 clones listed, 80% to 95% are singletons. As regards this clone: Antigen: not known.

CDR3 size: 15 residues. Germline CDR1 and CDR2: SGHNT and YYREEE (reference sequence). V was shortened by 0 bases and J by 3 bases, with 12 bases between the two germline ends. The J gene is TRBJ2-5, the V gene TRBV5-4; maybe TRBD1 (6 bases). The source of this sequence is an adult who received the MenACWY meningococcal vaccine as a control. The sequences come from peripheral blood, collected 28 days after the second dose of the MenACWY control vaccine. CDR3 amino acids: CASSLAAGAEETQYF. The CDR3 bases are TGTGCCAGCAGCTTGGCCGCAGGGGCGGAAGAGACCCAGTACTTC.